This TCR beta chain was identified in a study of shared clonotypes between healthy human individuals. Only in-frame clones appear in the TCRdb table, and some are missing; sequencing was by immunoSEQ multiplex PCR. The sample contains more than 2,000,000 clones, around 90% of which appear only once. A note on this clone: What it recognizes is unknown.

Whole-study findings and limits: Estimated clonotype richness was generally higher in naive than memory subsets. Relative to their counterparts shared across all four donors, non-shared clonotypes exhibited diminished generation probabilities.

The origin of this receptor is a man aged 18 to 35 in good health. The sequencing input was naive CD4+ T cells sorted from blood. Subset denoted: CD45RA+ positively selected.

The CDR3 nucleotides are TGTGCCAGCAGCCTCCGAGGGGACAGTCTTTCCTACAATGAGCAGTTCTTC. This sequence encodes CASSLRGDSLSYNEQFF. The chain employs TRBV9 and TRBJ2-1; TRBD1 matches 7 bases. V lost 4 bases to trimming and J lost 1 base; unmatched junction nucleotides: 11. Germline V gene sequence: CDR1 SGDLS, CDR2 YYNGEE. The CDR3 is made up of 17 amino acids.